This is a list of T cell receptor beta chains from one sample in a study of shared clonotypes between healthy human individuals. Sequencing used immunoSEQ multiplex PCR; TCRdb keeps in-frame clones, though not all of them. The repertoire includes over 700,000 clones, around 77% of them detected once, and 1.8% sits in the top ten. Sequences were obtained from memory CD4+ T cells sorted from blood. The receptors shown here come from a woman between 25 and 40 years old in good health. The CDR3 runs from the conserved cysteine through the conserved F or W. A D gene is named only where the DNA matches it firmly. Clone size is stated in some rows and not others, as once, few, many or a class when expanded.

j_gene: TRBJ2-7; d_gene: -; abundance: -; v_gene: TRBV5-4; CDR3aa: CASSSGPKQYF; CDR3nt: TGTGCCAGCAGCTCCGGACCCAAGCAGTACTTC
j_gene: TRBJ1-3; d_gene: -; abundance: -; v_gene: TRBV28; CDR3aa: CASSFGGAGNTIYF; CDR3nt: TGTGCCAGCAGTTTCGGGGGGGCTGGAAACACCATATATTTT
j_gene: TRBJ1-5; d_gene: -; abundance: -; v_gene: TRBV6-6; CDR3aa: CASNEQSNQPQHF; CDR3nt: TGTGCCAGCAATGAACAGAGCAATCAGCCCCAGCATTTT
j_gene: TRBJ2-3; d_gene: TRBD2; abundance: few; v_gene: TRBV5-1; CDR3aa: CASSSLQTSGSSRDTQYF; CDR3nt: TGCGCCAGCAGCTCTCTCCAGACTAGCGGGAGCTCAAGAGATACGCAGTATTTT
j_gene: TRBJ2-7; d_gene: -; abundance: once; v_gene: TRBV9; CDR3aa: CASSPGGEWSSYEQYF; CDR3nt: TGTGCCAGCAGCCCCGGAGGGGAATGGAGCTCCTACGAGCAGTACTTC
j_gene: TRBJ1-3; d_gene: -; abundance: -; v_gene: TRBV2; CDR3aa: CASSEALRGNTIYF; CDR3nt: TGTGCCAGCAGTGAAGCGCTTCGGGGAAACACCATATATTTT
j_gene: TRBJ2-1; d_gene: TRBD2; abundance: -; v_gene: TRBV5-6; CDR3aa: CASSLRLAGVTEQFF; CDR3nt: TGTGCCAGCAGCTTGAGGCTAGCGGGAGTCACTGAGCAGTTCTTC
j_gene: TRBJ2-7; d_gene: -; abundance: -; v_gene: TRBV27; CDR3aa: CASMKVGSYEQYF; CDR3nt: TGTGCCAGCATGAAGGTAGGGTCCTACGAGCAGTACTTC
j_gene: TRBJ2-2; d_gene: -; abundance: many; v_gene: TRBV6-1; CDR3aa: CASSGLGLTGELFF; CDR3nt: TGTGCCAGCAGTGGACTAGGGTTAACCGGGGAGCTGTTTTTT
j_gene: TRBJ2-7; d_gene: TRBD2; abundance: -; v_gene: TRBV27; CDR3aa: CASSLTGGSSYEQYF; CDR3nt: TGTGCCAGCAGTCTCACGGGGGGGAGCTCCTACGAGCAGTACTTC
j_gene: TRBJ2-2; d_gene: -; abundance: -; v_gene: TRBV7-9; CDR3aa: CASSLAAFTGELFF; CDR3nt: TGTGCCAGCAGCTTAGCTGCATTCACCGGGGAGCTGTTTTTT
j_gene: TRBJ1-1; d_gene: -; abundance: -; v_gene: TRBV7-6; CDR3aa: CASSLVDGGTEAFF; CDR3nt: TGTGCCAGCAGCTTAGTCGATGGGGGCACTGAAGCTTTCTTT
j_gene: TRBJ2-2; d_gene: -; abundance: -; v_gene: TRBV4-1; CDR3aa: CASSQVATGELFF; CDR3nt: TGCGCCAGCAGCCAAGTAGCCACCGGGGAGCTGTTTTTT
j_gene: TRBJ1-2; d_gene: -; abundance: -; v_gene: TRBV5-1; CDR3aa: CASSPLLGRTYGYTF; CDR3nt: TGCGCCAGCAGCCCCCTACTTGGAAGGACCTATGGCTACACCTTC
j_gene: TRBJ2-5; d_gene: -; abundance: -; v_gene: TRBV27; CDR3aa: CASSFRGETQYF; CDR3nt: TGTGCCAGCAGTTTTCGAGGCGAGACCCAGTACTTC
j_gene: TRBJ1-4; d_gene: TRBD1; abundance: -; v_gene: TRBV6-1; CDR3aa: CASSERRTGTGEKLFF; CDR3nt: TGTGCCAGCAGTGAACGTAGGACAGGGACTGGTGAAAAACTGTTTTTT
j_gene: TRBJ1-2; d_gene: TRBD1; abundance: -; v_gene: TRBV19; CDR3aa: CASHSGQGNYGYTF; CDR3nt: TGTGCCAGCCATTCCGGACAGGGAAACTATGGCTACACCTTC
j_gene: TRBJ1-4; d_gene: -; abundance: once; v_gene: TRBV4-1; CDR3aa: CASRYPGSTNEKLFF; CDR3nt: TGCGCCAGCAGGTACCCAGGGTCAACTAATGAAAAACTGTTTTTT
j_gene: TRBJ2-3; d_gene: -; abundance: -; v_gene: TRBV7-6; CDR3aa: CASSLARDTQYF; CDR3nt: TGTGCCAGCAGCTTAGCCAGGGATACGCAGTATTTT
j_gene: TRBJ2-1; d_gene: -; abundance: -; v_gene: TRBV5-1; CDR3aa: CASSLGVEGNEQFF; CDR3nt: TGCGCCAGCAGCCTGGGAGTGGAGGGCAATGAGCAGTTCTTC
j_gene: TRBJ2-5; d_gene: -; abundance: -; v_gene: TRBV6-5; CDR3aa: CASSYSGKTQYF; CDR3nt: TGTGCCAGCAGTTACTCTGGAAAGACCCAGTACTTC
j_gene: TRBJ2-2; d_gene: -; abundance: -; v_gene: TRBV7-6; CDR3aa: CASSQLVPGSTGELFF; CDR3nt: TGTGCCAGCAGCCAGTTGGTCCCGGGGAGCACCGGGGAGCTGTTTTTT
j_gene: TRBJ1-1; d_gene: TRBD1; abundance: -; v_gene: TRBV15; CDR3aa: CATSRGQGGPEAFF; CDR3nt: TGTGCCACCAGCAGAGGCCAAGGGGGCCCTGAAGCTTTCTTT
j_gene: TRBJ1-4; d_gene: -; abundance: -; v_gene: TRBV4-1; CDR3aa: CASSQGIGDVGEKLFF; CDR3nt: TGCGCCAGCAGCCAAGGTATAGGGGATGTCGGGGAAAAACTGTTTTTT
j_gene: TRBJ2-1; d_gene: -; abundance: -; v_gene: TRBV11-2; CDR3aa: CASSLESQGWREQFF; CDR3nt: TGTGCCAGCAGCTTAGAGAGTCAGGGGTGGCGTGAGCAGTTCTTC
j_gene: TRBJ1-1; d_gene: -; abundance: -; v_gene: TRBV6-5; CDR3aa: CASSYSSEGGAFF; CDR3nt: TGTGCCAGCAGTTACTCGTCCGAGGGTGGAGCTTTCTTT
j_gene: TRBJ1-5; d_gene: TRBD1; abundance: -; v_gene: TRBV5-1; CDR3aa: CASSLEGGGQPQHF; CDR3nt: TGCGCCAGCAGCTTGGAGGGAGGGGGCCAGCCCCAGCATTTT
j_gene: TRBJ1-5; d_gene: TRBD1; abundance: -; v_gene: TRBV7-8; CDR3aa: CASSLGQGLQPQHF; CDR3nt: TGTGCCAGCAGCTTAGGACAGGGTTTGCAGCCCCAGCATTTT
j_gene: TRBJ2-7; d_gene: TRBD2; abundance: -; v_gene: TRBV19; CDR3aa: CASSIGGAGDAEGYEQYF; CDR3nt: TGTGCCAGTAGTATAGGTGGAGCGGGAGACGCAGAAGGATACGAGCAGTACTTC
j_gene: TRBJ2-2; d_gene: -; abundance: -; v_gene: TRBV28; CDR3aa: CASSTPGKSGELFF; CDR3nt: TGTGCCAGCAGTACCCCGGGAAAGTCCGGGGAGCTGTTTTTT
j_gene: TRBJ2-1; d_gene: TRBD2; abundance: -; v_gene: TRBV28; CDR3aa: CASSYASGQRYNEQFF; CDR3nt: TGTGCCAGCAGTTACGCTAGCGGCCAACGATACAATGAGCAGTTCTTC
j_gene: TRBJ2-5; d_gene: TRBD1; abundance: -; v_gene: TRBV7-2; CDR3aa: CASSLAPGQGETQYF; CDR3nt: TGTGCCAGCAGCTTAGCCCCGGGACAGGGGGAGACCCAGTACTTC
j_gene: TRBJ1-5; d_gene: -; abundance: -; v_gene: TRBV28; CDR3aa: CASSPSLGIQPQHF; CDR3nt: TGTGCCAGCAGCCCCAGCTTGGGAATTCAGCCCCAGCATTTT
j_gene: TRBJ2-7; d_gene: TRBD2; abundance: -; v_gene: TRBV4-1; CDR3aa: CASGRGTSGTEQYF; CDR3nt: TGCGCCAGCGGGAGAGGGACTAGCGGGACGGAGCAGTACTTC
j_gene: TRBJ1-5; d_gene: -; abundance: -; v_gene: TRBV28; CDR3aa: CASSLFGPISNQPQHF; CDR3nt: TGTGCCAGCAGTTTATTCGGCCCGATTAGCAATCAGCCCCAGCATTTT
j_gene: TRBJ2-7; d_gene: -; abundance: once; v_gene: TRBV4-1; CDR3aa: CASSQSGRTYEQYF; CDR3nt: TGCGCCAGCAGCCAATCGGGCAGAACCTACGAGCAGTACTTC
j_gene: TRBJ1-5; d_gene: -; abundance: -; v_gene: TRBV5-6; CDR3aa: CASSWGGAGNQPQHF; CDR3nt: TGTGCCAGCAGCTGGGGCGGGGCTGGCAATCAGCCCCAGCATTTT
j_gene: TRBJ2-1; d_gene: -; abundance: -; v_gene: TRBV5-6; CDR3aa: CASSLGFSDNEQFF; CDR3nt: TGTGCCAGCAGCTTGGGTTTTTCTGATAATGAGCAGTTCTTC
j_gene: TRBJ1-1; d_gene: -; abundance: -; v_gene: TRBV28; CDR3aa: CASSLRGIEAFF; CDR3nt: TGTGCCAGCAGTTTAAGGGGGATTGAAGCTTTCTTT
j_gene: TRBJ1-5; d_gene: -; abundance: -; v_gene: TRBV6-6; CDR3aa: CASSQARVQPQHF; CDR3nt: TGTGCCAGCAGCCAGGCGAGGGTGCAGCCCCAGCATTTT
j_gene: TRBJ2-1; d_gene: TRBD2; abundance: -; v_gene: TRBV2; CDR3aa: CASSPGLGDNEQFF; CDR3nt: TGTGCCAGTTCACCGGGACTAGGGGACAATGAGCAGTTCTTC
j_gene: TRBJ1-3; d_gene: -; abundance: few; v_gene: TRBV5-5; CDR3aa: CASSSGAEDTIYF; CDR3nt: TGTGCCAGCAGCTCGGGGGCTGAGGACACCATATATTTT
j_gene: TRBJ2-7; d_gene: TRBD2; abundance: -; v_gene: TRBV9; CDR3aa: CASSPSLAGPYEQYF; CDR3nt: TGTGCCAGCAGCCCCTCACTAGCGGGGCCCTACGAGCAGTACTTC
j_gene: TRBJ2-3; d_gene: -; abundance: few; v_gene: TRBV27; CDR3aa: CASSNRGGRSDTQYF; CDR3nt: TGTGCCAGCAGTAACAGGGGAGGGAGATCGGATACGCAGTATTTT
j_gene: TRBJ2-3; d_gene: -; abundance: -; v_gene: TRBV19; CDR3aa: CASKLQLGTDTQYF; CDR3nt: TGTGCCAGTAAGCTCCAGTTGGGCACAGATACGCAGTATTTT
j_gene: TRBJ2-7; d_gene: -; abundance: -; v_gene: TRBV6-6; CDR3aa: CASSYWGPRAYEQYF; CDR3nt: TGTGCCAGCAGTTACTGGGGACCCAGGGCCTACGAGCAGTACTTC
j_gene: TRBJ2-1; d_gene: TRBD1; abundance: few; v_gene: TRBV7-9; CDR3aa: CASSPWTGPYNEQFF; CDR3nt: TGTGCCAGCAGCCCCTGGACAGGGCCATACAATGAGCAGTTCTTC
j_gene: TRBJ2-7; d_gene: TRBD1; abundance: -; v_gene: TRBV4-1; CDR3aa: CASSQGGTASYEQYF; CDR3nt: TGCGCCAGCAGCCAAGGGGGGACAGCCTCCTACGAGCAGTACTTC
j_gene: TRBJ2-4; d_gene: TRBD2; abundance: -; v_gene: TRBV5-1; CDR3aa: CASRGGVAKNIQYF; CDR3nt: TGCGCCAGCAGGGGAGGGGTAGCCAAAAACATTCAGTACTTC
j_gene: TRBJ1-5; d_gene: -; abundance: few; v_gene: TRBV18; CDR3aa: CASSPGDGNQPQHF; CDR3nt: TGTGCCAGCTCACCAGGGGACGGGAATCAGCCCCAGCATTTT
j_gene: TRBJ2-2; d_gene: TRBD2; abundance: -; v_gene: TRBV6-1; CDR3aa: CASSEAGLAGGTGELFF; CDR3nt: TGTGCCAGCAGTGAAGCGGGACTAGCGGGAGGGACCGGGGAGCTGTTTTTT
j_gene: TRBJ2-7; d_gene: -; abundance: -; v_gene: TRBV16; CDR3aa: CASSRPDRPYEQYF; CDR3nt: TGTGCCAGCAGCCGACCAGACAGACCCTACGAGCAGTACTTC
j_gene: TRBJ2-1; d_gene: -; abundance: -; v_gene: TRBV29-1; CDR3aa: CSGGLVRGRNEQFF; CDR3nt: TGCAGCGGGGGGTTAGTGAGAGGGCGGAATGAGCAGTTCTTC